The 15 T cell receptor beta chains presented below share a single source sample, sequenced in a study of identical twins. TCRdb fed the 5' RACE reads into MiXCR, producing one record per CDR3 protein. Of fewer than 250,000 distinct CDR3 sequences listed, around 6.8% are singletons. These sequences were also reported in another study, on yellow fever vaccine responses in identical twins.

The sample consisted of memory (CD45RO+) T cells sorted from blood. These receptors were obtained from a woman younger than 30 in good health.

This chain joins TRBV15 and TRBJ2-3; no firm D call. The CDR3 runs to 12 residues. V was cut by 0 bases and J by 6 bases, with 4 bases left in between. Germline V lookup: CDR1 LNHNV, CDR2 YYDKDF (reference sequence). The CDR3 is CATSRDGDTQYF. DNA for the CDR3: TGTGCCACCAGCAGAGATGGCGATACGCAGTATTTT.

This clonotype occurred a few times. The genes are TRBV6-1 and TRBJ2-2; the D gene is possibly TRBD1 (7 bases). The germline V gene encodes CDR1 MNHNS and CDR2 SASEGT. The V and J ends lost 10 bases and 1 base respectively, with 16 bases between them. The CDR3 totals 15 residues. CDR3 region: CAILGGTENTGELFF. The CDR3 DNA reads TGTGCCATTCTTGGGGGGACAGAGAACACCGGGGAGCTGTTTTTT.

In nucleotides, the CDR3 is TGCAGTGCTAGTAGCGGGAGGGCCTACAATGAGCAGTTCTTC. It specifies CSASSGRAYNEQFF. This rearrangement joins TRBV20-1 to TRBJ2-1, with 11 bases matching TRBD2. V lost 3 bases, J lost 2 bases, and 0 bases stayed unmatched. The CDR3 sequence is 14 residues long. CDR1 and CDR2 from the germline V gene are DFQATT and SNEGSKA (reference sequence).

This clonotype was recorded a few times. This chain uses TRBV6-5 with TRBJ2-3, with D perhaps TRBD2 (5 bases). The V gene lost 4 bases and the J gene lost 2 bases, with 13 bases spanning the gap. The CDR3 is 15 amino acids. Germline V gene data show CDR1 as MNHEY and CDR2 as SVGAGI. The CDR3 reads CASSSNGEFTDTQYF. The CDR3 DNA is TGTGCCAGCAGTTCCAACGGGGAGTTCACAGATACGCAGTATTTT.

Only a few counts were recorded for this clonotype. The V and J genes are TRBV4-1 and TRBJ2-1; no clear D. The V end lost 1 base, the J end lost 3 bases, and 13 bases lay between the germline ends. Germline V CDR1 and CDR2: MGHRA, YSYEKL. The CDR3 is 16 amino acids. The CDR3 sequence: CASSQVLGNVYNEQFF. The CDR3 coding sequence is TGCGCCAGCAGCCAAGTTCTAGGGAATGTCTACAATGAGCAGTTCTTC.

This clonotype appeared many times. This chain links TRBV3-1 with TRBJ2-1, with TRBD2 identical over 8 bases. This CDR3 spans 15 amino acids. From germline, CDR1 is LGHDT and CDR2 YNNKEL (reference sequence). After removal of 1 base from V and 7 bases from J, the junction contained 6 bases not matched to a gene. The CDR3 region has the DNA TGTGCCAGCAGCCAAGGACTAGCGCGAGGGAATGAGCAGTTCTTC. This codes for CASSQGLARGNEQFF.

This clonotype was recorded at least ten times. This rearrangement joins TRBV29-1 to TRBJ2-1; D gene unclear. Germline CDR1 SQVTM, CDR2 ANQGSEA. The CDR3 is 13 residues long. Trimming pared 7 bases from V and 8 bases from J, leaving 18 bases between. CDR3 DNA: TGCAGCGCTGGGCCCCCCGGTAGCTATGAGCAGTTCTTC. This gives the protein CSAGPPGSYEQFF.

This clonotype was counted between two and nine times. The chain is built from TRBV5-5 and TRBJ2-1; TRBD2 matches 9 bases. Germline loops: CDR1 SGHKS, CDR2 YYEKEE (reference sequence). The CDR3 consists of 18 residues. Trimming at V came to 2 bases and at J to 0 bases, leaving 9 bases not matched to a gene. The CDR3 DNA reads TGTGCCAGCAGCTTTCGCCTAGCGGGGCTCAGCTCCTACAATGAGCAGTTCTTC. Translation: CASSFRLAGLSSYNEQFF.

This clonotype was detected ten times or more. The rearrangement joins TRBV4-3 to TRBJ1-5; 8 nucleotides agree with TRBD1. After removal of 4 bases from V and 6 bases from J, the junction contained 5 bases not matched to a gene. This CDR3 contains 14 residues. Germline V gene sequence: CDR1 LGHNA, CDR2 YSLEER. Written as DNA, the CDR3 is TGCGCCAGCAGCCCTGGGACAGGTGGTCAGCCCCAGCATTTT. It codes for CASSPGTGGQPQHF.

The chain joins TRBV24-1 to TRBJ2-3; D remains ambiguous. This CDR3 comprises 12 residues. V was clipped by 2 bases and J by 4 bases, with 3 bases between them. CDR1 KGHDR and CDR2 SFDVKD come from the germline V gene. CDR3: CATSDSSDTQYF. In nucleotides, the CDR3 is TGTGCCACCAGTGATTCCTCAGATACGCAGTATTTT.

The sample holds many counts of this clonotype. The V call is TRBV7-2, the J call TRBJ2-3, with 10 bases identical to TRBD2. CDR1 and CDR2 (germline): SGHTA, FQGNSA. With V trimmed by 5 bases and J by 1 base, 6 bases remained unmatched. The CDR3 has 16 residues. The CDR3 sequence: CASSRPGTSGTDTQYF. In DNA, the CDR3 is TGTGCCAGCAGCCGACCCGGGACTAGCGGCACAGATACGCAGTATTTT.

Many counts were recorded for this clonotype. The CDR3 loop reads CASSYSIGGGTYF. CDR3 bases: TGTGCCAGCAGTTACTCGATAGGCGGCGGCACGTACTTC. This chain uses TRBV6-6 with TRBJ2-5; D unclear. Germline CDR1 and CDR2: MNHNY and SVGAGI (reference sequence). The CDR3 covers 13 residues. V lost 0 bases, J lost 13 bases, and 15 bases lay in between.

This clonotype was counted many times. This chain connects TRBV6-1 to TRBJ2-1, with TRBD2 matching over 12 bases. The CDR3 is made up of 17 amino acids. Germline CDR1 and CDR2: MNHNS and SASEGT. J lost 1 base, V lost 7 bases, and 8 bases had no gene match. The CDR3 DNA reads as TGTGCCAGCATCCTGGGACTAGCGGGTACTTCCTACAATGAGCAGTTCTTC. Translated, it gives CASILGLAGTSYNEQFF.

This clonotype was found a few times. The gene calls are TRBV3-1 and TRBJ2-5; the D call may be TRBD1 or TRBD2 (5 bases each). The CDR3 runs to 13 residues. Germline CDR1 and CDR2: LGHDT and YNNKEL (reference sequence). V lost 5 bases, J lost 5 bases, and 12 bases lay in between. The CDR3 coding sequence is TGTGCCAGCAGCGGGGAAGGGGAGGAGACCCAGTACTTC. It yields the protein CASSGEGEETQYF.

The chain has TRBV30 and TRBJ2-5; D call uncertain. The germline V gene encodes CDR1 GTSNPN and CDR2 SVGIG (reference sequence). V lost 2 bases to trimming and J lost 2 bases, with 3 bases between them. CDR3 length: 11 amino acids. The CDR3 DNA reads TGTGCCTGGAGTCTACAAGAGACCCAGTACTTC. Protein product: CAWSLQETQYF.